One and the same sample provided the 29 T cell receptor beta chains below, sequenced in a study of OX40 agonist ivuxolimab in advanced cancers. Clones were sequenced by immunoSEQ multiplex PCR, and TCRdb holds only the in-frame ones, with some missing. This repertoire shows about 68,000 clones, more than 70% found once; its top ten account for about 0.66%. The sample here was CD4+ or CD8+ T cells sorted from blood, taken in a trial of the OX40 agonist ivuxolimab. Receptor source: an adult with an advanced solid tumor such as melanoma, head and neck, liver or kidney cancer.

The rearrangement joins TRBV15 to TRBJ2-7; D is ambiguous. The V gene's germline CDR1 is LNHNV and CDR2 YYDKDF (reference sequence). This CDR3 region has 14 residues. V gave up 4 bases and J gave up 2 bases, with 12 bases separating them. The CDR3 reads CATSKSATPYEQYF. The CDR3 bases are TGTGCCACCAGCAAATCAGCGACCCCCTACGAGCAGTACTTC.

This clone was seen once. This chain uses TRBV12-5 with TRBJ2-5; D not certain. The germline V gene encodes CDR1 LGHNT and CDR2 FRNRAP. Trimming removed 6 bases from V and 5 bases from J, with 10 bases in between. This CDR3 has 12 amino acids. The CDR3 DNA reads TGTGCTAGTGGAGGGCCCGGGGAGACCCAGTACTTC. Protein sequence: CASGGPGETQYF.

The gene calls are TRBV7-9 and TRBJ2-7; 7 bases match TRBD2. The CDR3 covers 15 residues. Trimming removed 6 bases from V and 2 bases from J; junction bases left unmatched: 10. In germline, CDR1 is SEHNR, CDR2 FQNEAQ (reference sequence). The CDR3 nucleotides are TGTGCCAGCAGTCCTCTCGGGGGAGGGACCTACGAGCAGTACTTC. Translating it yields CASSPLGGGTYEQYF. Combining the CDR3 with reference TRBV7-9 and TRBJ2-7 gives the whole variable domain DTGVSQNPRHKITKRGQNVTFRCDPISEHNRLYWYRQTLGQGPEFLTYFQNEAQLEKSRLLSDRFSAERPKGSFSTLEIQRTEQGDSAMYLCASSPLGGGTYEQYFGPGTRLTVT.

The rearrangement uses TRBV6-6 and TRBJ1-3; D possibly corresponds to TRBD1 (6 bases). The V gene's germline CDR1 is MNHNY and CDR2 SVGAGI (reference sequence). The V end lost 6 bases, the J end lost 4 bases, and 10 bases lay between the germline ends. This CDR3 has 13 residues. CDR3 amino acids: CASRDSNGNTIYF. CDR3 nucleotides: TGTGCCAGCAGGGACAGCAACGGAAACACCATATATTTT.

The V call is TRBV5-4, the J call TRBJ2-3, with 8 bases that match TRBD2. This CDR3 has 16 amino acids. Trimming took 1 base from V and 8 from J; bases not matched to a gene: 12. Germline assignment: CDR1 SGHNT and CDR2 YYREEE (reference sequence). The CDR3 sequence is CASSLITSGGGGTQYF. In DNA form, the CDR3 reads TGTGCCAGCAGCTTGATTACTAGCGGTGGCGGGGGTACGCAGTATTTT.

The chain joins TRBV5-1 to TRBJ1-2; TRBD1 matches 7 bases. J gave up 4 bases and V 4 bases, and 1 base lay outside the gene matches. CDR1 is SGHRS and CDR2 is YFSETQ in the germline V gene. The CDR3 is made up of 12 amino acids. The CDR3 bases are TGCGCCAGCAGCGGGACAGTCTATGGCTACACCTTC. It translates to CASSGTVYGYTF.

J is TRBJ2-1 and V is TRBV6-5, with TRBD2 matching over 10 bases. This CDR3 contains 15 residues. V lost 7 bases to trimming and J lost 9 bases; unmatched junction nucleotides: 12. Germline V gene sequence: CDR1 MNHEY, CDR2 SVGAGI. In DNA form, the CDR3 reads TGTGCCAGCAAAAGGTGGCTAGCGGGGGTTGGTGAGCAGTTCTTC. Translated, it gives CASKRWLAGVGEQFF.

The rearrangement links TRBV7-6 to TRBJ2-2; 9 nucleotides line up with TRBD2. Germline V gene data show CDR1 as SGHVS and CDR2 as FNYEAQ. V lost 5 bases to trimming and J lost 5 bases; unmatched junction nucleotides: 9. The CDR3 contains 16 residues. The CDR3 bases are TGTGCCAGCAGCCGTGGCGGGGGGGCCGAAACCGGGGAGCTGTTTTTT. Translation: CASSRGGGAETGELFF.

This clone qualifies as medium-sized. J is TRBJ2-2 and V is TRBV7-9, with D hard to call. The CDR3 consists of 15 residues. In germline, CDR1 is SEHNR, CDR2 FQNEAQ (reference sequence). The V end was cut by 4 bases, the J end by 6 bases, with 15 bases between. CDR3 region: CASSSRLVRAGELFF. The CDR3 DNA follows: TGTGCCAGCAGCTCGAGACTGGTACGGGCCGGGGAGCTGTTTTTT. Full variable domain (missing parts from reference TRBV7-9 and TRBJ2-2): DTGVSQNPRHKITKRGQNVTFRCDPISEHNRLYWYRQTLGQGPEFLTYFQNEAQLEKSRLLSDRFSAERPKGSFSTLEIQRTEQGDSAMYLCASSSRLVRAGELFFGEGSRLTVL.

This chain connects TRBV2 to TRBJ2-7; no clear D gene. V lost 5 bases and J 4 bases, leaving 9 bases between the germline ends. CDR1 is SNHLY and CDR2 is FYNNEI in the germline V gene. This CDR3 is 12 amino acids long. Here the CDR3 DNA reads TGTGCCAGCAGTCCCCGGATTTACGAGCAGTACTTC. Its translation: CASSPRIYEQYF.

This clone was counted ten times or more. Within the sample, other DNA sequences also encode this same CDR3. The J gene is TRBJ1-5, the V gene TRBV19; no reliable D call. Trimming pared 3 bases from V and 6 bases from J, leaving 6 bases between. In germline, CDR1 is LNHDA, CDR2 SQIVND (reference sequence). CDR3 length: 12 residues. The CDR3: CASSISSQPQHF. The CDR3 bases are TGTGCCAGTAGTATTTCAAGTCAGCCCCAGCATTTT.

The rearrangement joins TRBV4-1 to TRBJ2-5; 10 nucleotides align to TRBD2. Germline V gene sequence: CDR1 MGHRA, CDR2 YSYEKL. The CDR3 contains 15 residues. The ends lost 1 base at V and 3 bases at J; junction bases unmatched: 2. The CDR3 loop reads CASSQGGTSEETQYF. For the CDR3, the DNA is TGCGCCAGCAGCCAAGGGGGGACTAGCGAAGAGACCCAGTACTTC.

V usage is TRBV9 and J usage is TRBJ2-3; 11 nucleotides line up with TRBD2. CDR1 is SGDLS and CDR2 is YYNGEE in the germline V gene. Trimming removed 5 bases from V and 4 bases from J; junction bases left unmatched: 9. This CDR3 has 16 amino acids. Here the CDR3 reads CASSVLAGVSADTQYF. In nucleotides, the CDR3 is TGTGCCAGCAGTGTACTAGCGGGGGTCAGTGCAGATACGCAGTATTTT.

This clone has a single count. This chain uses TRBV27 with TRBJ2-7, with 9 nucleotides matching TRBD2. V was pared by 3 bases and J by 3 bases, with 6 bases of the junction left unmatched. Looked up from germline, CDR1 is MNHEY and CDR2 is SMNVEV (reference sequence). The CDR3 sequence is 15 residues long. The CDR3 DNA sequence: TGTGCCAGCAGTTTGGTGGCTAGCGGGGACTACGAGCAGTACTTC. Translating it yields CASSLVASGDYEQYF.

CDR3 bases: TGTGCCAGCAGCTTAGGGACAGGGAGAGACACCGGGGAGCTGTTTTTT. Protein sequence: CASSLGTGRDTGELFF. This chain uses TRBV7-6 with TRBJ2-2, with 8 bases lining up with TRBD1. CDR1 and CDR2 from the germline V gene are SGHVS and FNYEAQ. Unmatched junction bases numbered 4, after V lost 1 base and J lost 3 bases. The CDR3 contains 16 residues.

The J gene is TRBJ2-7, the V gene TRBV5-7; D possibly corresponds to TRBD1 (5 bases). TRBV5-7 is an ORF, and what it does is uncertain. The CDR3 is 13 amino acids. Trimming removed 6 bases from V and 4 bases from J, with 14 bases in between. CDR3 loop: CASIGRGGYEQYF. Written as DNA, the CDR3 is TGTGCCAGCATTGGTAGGGGTGGTTACGAGCAGTACTTC.

The chain is built from TRBV19 and TRBJ1-2, with a tentative D call TRBD1 (5 bases). Trimming left V 7 bases short and J 7 bases short, with 19 bases between. CDR1 and CDR2 (germline): LNHDA, SQIVND (reference sequence). The CDR3 spans 14 residues. The CDR3 DNA reads TGTGCCAGTATGTATATAGGGGCAGAATCTGGCTACACCTTC. It translates to CASMYIGAESGYTF.

The chain employs TRBV4-1 and TRBJ1-5; no firm D call. V lost 0 bases and J 6 bases, leaving 6 bases between the germline ends. CDR3 size: 13 residues. Germline assignment: CDR1 MGHRA and CDR2 YSYEKL. CDR3 coding DNA: TGCGCCAGCAGCCAAGATAACGGTCAGCCCCAGCATTTT. Its protein product is CASSQDNGQPQHF.

The chain employs TRBV5-1 and TRBJ1-5; TRBD1 is a possible D gene (6 bases). Germline V gene data show CDR1 as SGHRS and CDR2 as YFSETQ. The CDR3 has 19 amino acids. Deletions cut 1 base from V and 2 bases from J, with 22 bases between. The DNA for the CDR3 is TGCGCCAGCAGCTTGTTAGGTAGTCAGGGGTGGCCAGGCAATCAGCCCCAGCATTTT. As protein: CASSLLGSQGWPGNQPQHF.

The rearrangement joins TRBV27 to TRBJ1-5; D ambiguous. The CDR3 has 15 amino acids. Deletions cut 3 bases from V and 4 bases from J, with 13 bases between. Per the germline V gene, CDR1 is MNHEY and CDR2 is SMNVEV (reference sequence). The CDR3 DNA is TGTGCCAGCAGTTTCTCCAATACAGCAAATCAGCCCCAGCATTTT. It encodes CASSFSNTANQPQHF.

This chain joins TRBV10-1 and TRBJ2-2, with D possibly TRBD1 on 5 matching bases. Germline V gives CDR1 WNHNN, CDR2 SYGVQD (reference sequence). V was shortened by 3 bases and J by 1 base, with 9 bases between the two germline ends. The length of the CDR3 is 15 residues. Written as DNA, the CDR3 is TGCGCCAGCAGTGACCCCGGACAGAACACCGGGGAGCTGTTTTTT. Translating it yields CASSDPGQNTGELFF.

The rearrangement uses TRBV18 and TRBJ2-4; D possibly corresponds to TRBD1 (5 bases). CDR3 length: 14 amino acids. Trimming shortened V by 6 bases and J by 0 bases, and 9 bases separated the two germline ends. The germline CDR1 and CDR2 sequences are KGHSH and LQKENI. The CDR3 sequence is CASSRESAKNIQYF. The DNA for the CDR3 is TGTGCCAGCTCCAGGGAATCAGCCAAAAACATTCAGTACTTC.

V and J are TRBV5-8 and TRBJ2-7; 7 bases align to TRBD1. The CDR3 is made up of 13 amino acids. Trimming removed 7 bases from V and 0 bases from J; junction bases left unmatched: 4. The germline CDR1 and CDR2 sequences are SGHTS and YDEGEE. The CDR3, as DNA: TGTGCCAGCGAACGGGACAGCTCCTACGAGCAGTACTTC. Translated: CASERDSSYEQYF.

This clone has more than one count but fewer than ten. The rearrangement uses TRBV7-9 and TRBJ1-4; D gene uncertain. Germline assignment: CDR1 SEHNR and CDR2 FQNEAQ (reference sequence). The CDR3 totals 15 residues. V was trimmed by 5 bases and J by 3 bases, leaving 13 bases between them. CDR3 sequence reads: CASSPIRDANEKLFF. The CDR3 coding sequence is TGTGCCAGCAGCCCCATCCGGGATGCTAATGAAAAACTGTTTTTT.

This sequence joins TRBV5-1 and TRBJ2-5, with D perhaps matching TRBD1 or TRBD2 (6 bases each). The CDR3 is 14 amino acids. Germline loops: CDR1 SGHRS, CDR2 YFSETQ. Deletions cut 0 bases from V and 5 bases from J, with 11 bases between. In DNA form, the CDR3 reads TGCGCCAGCAGCTTGGATCCGGGGGCGGAGACCCAGTACTTC. Its translation is CASSLDPGAETQYF.

The rearrangement links TRBV7-2 to TRBJ1-2, with a possible D match to TRBD1 (5 bases). CDR1 and CDR2 (germline): SGHTA, FQGNSA. This CDR3 contains 18 residues. Trimming removed 2 bases at V and 7 bases at J, with 26 bases between. In DNA form, the CDR3 reads TGTGCCAGCAGCTTATTCGCTCCGGACGCCTCAGGGACTCGTGGCTACACCTTC. Residues: CASSLFAPDASGTRGYTF.

The chain recombines TRBV10-3 with TRBJ1-1; 7 nucleotides line up with TRBD1. Germline V lookup: CDR1 ENHRY, CDR2 SYGVKD. There are 13 residues in the CDR3. The V gene end was trimmed by 6 bases and the J gene end by 5 bases; junction bases not matched to a gene: 6. CDR3 coding DNA: TGTGCCATCAGCCGACAGGGCGAGACTGAAGCTTTCTTT. It codes for CAISRQGETEAFF.

This clone was seen a few times. The V gene is TRBV6-1, the J gene TRBJ1-5, with 7 bases identical to TRBD1. The CDR3 is 15 amino acids. V gave up 2 bases and J gave up 7 bases; unmatched junction bases: 8. Per the germline V gene, CDR1 is MNHNS and CDR2 is SASEGT. The CDR3 DNA reads as TGTGCCAGCAGTGAATTGGACAGGAGGGGCCAGCCCCAGCATTTT. It encodes CASSELDRRGQPQHF.

J is TRBJ2-5 and V is TRBV7-2; no reliable D call. Trimming took off 4 bases at V and 0 bases at J, with 12 bases between the two ends. Per germline, CDR1 SGHTA and CDR2 FQGNSA. The CDR3 sequence is 15 residues long. This chain's CDR3 is CASSSAGAYQETQYF. The CDR3 DNA follows: TGTGCCAGCAGCTCAGCAGGAGCCTACCAAGAGACCCAGTACTTC. Based on the CDR3 plus reference TRBV7-2 and TRBJ2-5, the full variable domain is GAGVSQSPSNKVTEKGKDVELRCDPISGHTALYWYRQSLGQGLEFLIYFQGNSAPDKSGLPSDRFSAERTGGSVSTLTIQRTQQEDSAVYLCASSSAGAYQETQYFGPGTRLLVL.